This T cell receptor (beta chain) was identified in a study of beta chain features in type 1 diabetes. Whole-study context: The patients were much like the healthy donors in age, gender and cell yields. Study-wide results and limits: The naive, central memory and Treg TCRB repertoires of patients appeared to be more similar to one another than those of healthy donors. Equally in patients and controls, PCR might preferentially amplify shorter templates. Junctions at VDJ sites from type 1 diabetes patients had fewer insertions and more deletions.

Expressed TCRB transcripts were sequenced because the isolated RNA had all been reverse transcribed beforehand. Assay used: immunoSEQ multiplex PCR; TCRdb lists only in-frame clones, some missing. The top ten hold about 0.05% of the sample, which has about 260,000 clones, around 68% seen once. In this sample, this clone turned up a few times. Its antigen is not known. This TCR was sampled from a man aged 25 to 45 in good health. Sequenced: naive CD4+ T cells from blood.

The CDR3 DNA is TGTGCCAGCAGCTTACGCCCCGGGGGTAGCGGGAGCCGGGAAGATACGCAGTATTTT. Its protein is CASSLRPGGSGSREDTQYF. The chain couples TRBV13 to TRBJ2-3; 9 bases are a match to TRBD2. Germline CDR1 is PRHDT and CDR2 is FYEKMQ (reference sequence). The CDR3 sequence is 19 residues long. V was pared by 2 bases and J by 5 bases, with 17 bases of the junction left unmatched.